What follows is one TCR beta chain and its context. V was pared by 3 bases and J by 1 base, with 3 bases of the junction left unmatched. The CDR3 loop spans 14 amino acids. Per the germline V gene, CDR1 is SGHKS and CDR2 is YYEKEE (reference sequence). TCRdb itself ran the 5' RACE reads through MiXCR, one entry per CDR3 protein. There are tens of thousands of distinct CDR3 sequences in the sample; around 15% occur only once, and about 4% lies in the top ten. These data originate in a study of early T cells in non-severe SARS-CoV-2 infection. The sample in question was whole blood, obtained at baseline. This chain connects TRBV5-5 to TRBJ2-5, with 7 nucleotides matching TRBD1. This receptor was taken from an adult who was a healthcare worker with PCR-confirmed SARS-CoV-2 infection or an uninfected control (not recorded which). The CDR3 DNA sequence: TGTGCCAGCAGCTCGGGACAGCTCCAAGAGACCCAGTACTTC. This encodes CASSSGQLQETQYF.